This T cell receptor (beta chain) was captured in a study of blood T cell repertoires in COVID-19. The sample holds one count of this clone. TCRdb's table, derived via immunoSEQ multiplex PCR, lists solely in-frame clones and lacks some. The repertoire has approximately 65,000 clones, roughly nine tenths of them found once; the top ten carry 4% to 5%. This CDR3 has 15 residues. In germline, CDR1 is SGHRS, CDR2 YFSETQ. V was cut by 0 bases and J by 2 bases, with 9 bases left in between. Sequencing was performed on peripheral blood. The chain carries TRBV5-1 and TRBJ2-1; D possibly corresponds to TRBD2 (5 bases). The sequence was collected from a woman aged 45-60 years with active COVID-19. The CDR3 is CASSLAVGAYNEQFF. The CDR3 DNA is TGCGCCAGCAGCTTGGCAGTGGGAGCCTACAATGAGCAGTTCTTC.